The 4 T cell receptor beta chains presented below share a single source sample, sequenced in a study of lymphopenia after photon versus proton radiotherapy. The table came from immunoSEQ multiplex PCR; TCRdb's copy has only in-frame clones and leaves some out. Of 77,000 or so clones listed, about four fifths were seen once; the top ten hold 1.2% to 1.5%. The specimen was peripheral blood, collected from a patient treated with proton-based radiotherapy. Receptors originate from a man aged 60 to 75 with pancreatic cancer.

This chain links TRBV5-5 with TRBJ1-2; D uncertain. CDR1 and CDR2 (germline): SGHKS, YYEKEE (reference sequence). The CDR3 totals 12 residues. Trimming removed 5 bases at V and 8 bases at J, with 13 bases between. For the CDR3, the DNA is TGTGCCAGCAGTCCGGAACCCCGGGGCTACACCTTC. Protein: CASSPEPRGYTF.

V usage is TRBV27 and J usage is TRBJ2-2, with no clear D. The V end lost 4 bases, the J end lost 3 bases, and 21 bases lay between the germline ends. Germline V gene lookup returns CDR1 MNHEY and CDR2 SMNVEV (reference sequence). There are 18 residues in the CDR3. The CDR3 DNA reads as TGTGCCAGCAGTTATTACCCCCGCAGCGTCCTGGACACCGGGGAGCTGTTTTTT. Translating gives CASSYYPRSVLDTGELFF.

This chain connects TRBV2 to TRBJ2-4, with D perhaps matching TRBD2 (5 bases). The CDR3 runs 15 residues. Germline assignment: CDR1 SNHLY and CDR2 FYNNEI. The ends were cut back, 7 bases at V and 8 bases at J, with 21 bases in the middle. The CDR3 protein is CASIRGSRDEDIQYF. CDR3 DNA: TGTGCCAGCATAAGAGGCTCCCGGGATGAGGACATTCAGTACTTC.

This clone came up once. The V and J genes are TRBV11-2 and TRBJ2-1; D possibly uses TRBD1 or TRBD2 (5 bases each). Germline CDR1 is SGHAT and CDR2 is FQNNGV. The V end was cut by 4 bases, the J end by 9 bases, with 16 bases between. This CDR3 contains 14 residues. This chain's CDR3 is CASSSVGTSGEQFF. CDR3 nucleotide sequence: TGTGCCAGCAGCTCAGTCGGGACCTCCGGTGAGCAGTTCTTC.